Listed here is a single T cell receptor beta chain. Its antigen is still unknown. The lymph nodes were axillary draining lymph nodes from breast cancer patients. The CDR3 has 14 amino acids. The V and J ends lost 6 bases and 5 bases, in that order; junction bases with no gene match: 11. The V gene's germline CDR1 is SQVTM and CDR2 ANQGSEA. This entry comes from a study of breast tumors, draining lymph nodes, adjacent tissues. Notes on the study in general: Tumors had less TCR diversity than lymph nodes, more than nontumor tissue.

MiXCR, run by TCRdb on the multiplex PCR reads, gives a single entry per CDR3 protein. This sample carries 150,000 to 200,000 distinct CDR3 sequences, roughly a third of them seen once, and the ten largest clones take about 3.8%. This chain uses TRBV29-1 with TRBJ2-7, with 9 positions matching TRBD1. Sequencing was carried out using axillary lymph node tissue. The clonotype originates from a female donor with breast cancer. Some clones in this sample may be carry-over from other donors' samples. The CDR3, as DNA: TGCAGCGTCGTAGTACAGGGGGCTACCCACGAGCAGTACTTC. As protein: CSVVVQGATHEQYF.